This T cell receptor beta chain comes out of a study of CD8+ T cells in alopecia areata. At the level of the study: Those treated were given oral tofacitinib at 5 to 10 mg twice daily.

On this clone: Its specificity is unknown.

RNA extraction was followed by reverse transcription into cDNA, which acted as the sequencing template. Some clones are missing from TCRdb's copy, which holds only in-frame ones; the method was immunoSEQ multiplex PCR. The sample holds 150,000 to 200,000 clones, 50% to 70% seen once. Study-level results: Greater clonality was observed in lesional scalp samples, especially alopecia totalis/universalis, versus normal scalp.

Trimming pared 5 bases from V and 2 bases from J, leaving 14 bases between. Per germline, CDR1 SGDLS and CDR2 YYNGEE. The CDR3 consists of 15 residues. The material sequenced was CD4+ T cells sorted from blood, taken at week 0. The chain uses TRBV9 and TRBJ2-1, with D possibly matching TRBD1 (6 bases). The origin of this receptor is a human donor with alopecia areata. The CDR3 reads CASRALQGPYNEQFF. The CDR3 coding sequence is TGTGCCAGCAGGGCCCTGCAGGGGCCCTACAATGAGCAGTTCTTC. The full variable domain, completed using reference TRBV9 and TRBJ2-1, is DSGVTQTPKHLITATGQRVTLRCSPRSGDLSVYWYQQSLDQGLQFLIQYYNGEERAKGNILERFSAQQFPDLHSELNLSSLELGDSALYFCASRALQGPYNEQFFGPGTRLTVL.